The rows below give T cell receptor beta chains drawn from one sample of a study of neoadjuvant nivolumab and ipilimumab in lung cancer. Clones were sequenced by immunoSEQ multiplex PCR, and TCRdb holds only the in-frame ones, with some missing. This sample yields about 30,000 clones, of which more than 80% are seen a single time; 5% to 6.5% belongs to the top ten. This specimen consisted of tumor tissue, obtained after neoadjuvant nivolumab, alone or with ipilimumab, at or shortly before surgery. These receptors were taken from an adult with non-small cell lung cancer. Each CDR3 is given with its conserved first and last residue.

V gene: TRBV15
CDR3 protein: CATSRGQLGDEQFF

V gene: TRBV5-4
CDR3 protein: CASSHSQLAGAHTDTQYF

V gene: TRBV5-1
CDR3 protein: CASGPSYNEQFF

V gene: TRBV7-9
CDR3 protein: CASSLGESGEQFF

V gene: TRBV5-4
CDR3 protein: CASSLVGTGHITTTF

V gene: TRBV5-1
CDR3 protein: CASSGTGTGGTEAFF

V gene: TRBV10-2
CDR3 protein: CASSEGVADTQYF

V gene: TRBV7-9
CDR3 protein: CASSLTGDYGYTF

V gene: TRBV6-6
CDR3 protein: CASSYEVRETQYF

V gene: TRBV11-3
CDR3 protein: CASSLGRRDVDTQYF

V gene: TRBV5-6
CDR3 protein: CASSLEDRGNSPLHF

V gene: TRBV7-6
CDR3 protein: CASSLIRADGYTF

V gene: TRBV29-1
CDR3 protein: CSVREPSYEQYF

V gene: TRBV5-1
CDR3 protein: CASRDSPISNQPQHF

V gene: TRBV5-1
CDR3 protein: CASSLVDSSTDTQYF

V gene: TRBV14
CDR3 protein: CASSPWTGSYEQYF

V gene: TRBV7-6
CDR3 protein: CASSLQQGSGELFF

V gene: TRBV5-4
CDR3 protein: CASSPRQGAVNTEAFF

V gene: TRBV18
CDR3 protein: CASSPGYSTDTQYF

V gene: TRBV9
CDR3 protein: CASRGRDGHTQYF

V gene: TRBV28
CDR3 protein: CASSQGGDHGYTF

V gene: TRBV10-3
CDR3 protein: CANQRQGDTEAFF

V gene: TRBV27
CDR3 protein: CASSEEATTEAFF

V gene: TRBV13
CDR3 protein: CASRRIADSRTYNEQFF

V gene: TRBV18
CDR3 protein: CASSKSYEQYF

V gene: TRBV7-2
CDR3 protein: CASSEYEAFF